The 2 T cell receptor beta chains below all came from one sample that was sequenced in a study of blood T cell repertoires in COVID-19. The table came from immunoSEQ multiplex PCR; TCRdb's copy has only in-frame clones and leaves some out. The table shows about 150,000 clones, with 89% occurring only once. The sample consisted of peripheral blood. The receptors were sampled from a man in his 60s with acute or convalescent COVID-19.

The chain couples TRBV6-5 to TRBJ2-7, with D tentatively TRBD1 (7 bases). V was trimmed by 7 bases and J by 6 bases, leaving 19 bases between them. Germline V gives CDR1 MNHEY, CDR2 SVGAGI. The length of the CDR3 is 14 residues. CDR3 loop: CASTSNRGGGEQYF. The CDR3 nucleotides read TGTGCCAGCACTTCGAACAGGGGAGGAGGCGAGCAGTACTTC.

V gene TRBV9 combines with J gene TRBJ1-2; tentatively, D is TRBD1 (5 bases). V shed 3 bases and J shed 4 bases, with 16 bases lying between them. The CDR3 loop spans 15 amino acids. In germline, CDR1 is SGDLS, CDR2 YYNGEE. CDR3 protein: CASSADPGDGYGYTF. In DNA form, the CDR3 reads TGTGCCAGCAGCGCTGACCCGGGGGATGGCTATGGCTACACCTTC.